The 9 T cell receptor beta chains below all came from one sample that was sequenced in a study of blood T cell repertoires in COVID-19. Assay: immunoSEQ multiplex PCR; the TCRdb copy retains only in-frame clones and omits some. The table shows 200,000 to 300,000 clones, with roughly 79% occurring only once. The sample taken for sequencing was peripheral blood. Receptor source: an elderly woman with acute or convalescent COVID-19.

This chain connects TRBV24-1 to TRBJ2-2, with 7 bases that match TRBD1. The CDR3 is made up of 12 amino acids. With 10 bases clipped from V and 7 bases from J, the junction kept 5 bases outside the gene matches. Germline V gives CDR1 KGHDR, CDR2 SFDVKD. The CDR3 protein is CATGQAVGELFF. The CDR3 bases are TGTGCCACAGGACAGGCCGTCGGGGAGCTGTTTTTT.

This clone occurred a few times. The gene calls are TRBV7-9 and TRBJ1-2; no firm D call. The CDR3 is 15 amino acids. Trimming pared 4 bases from V and 3 bases from J, leaving 15 bases between. From germline, CDR1 is SEHNR and CDR2 FQNEAQ (reference sequence). CDR3 protein: CASSSRRAGDYGYTF. The CDR3 DNA is TGTGCCAGCAGCTCTAGGAGGGCGGGTGACTATGGCTACACCTTC.

The CDR3 nucleotides are TGTGCCAGCAGCTTCGGGGGGGCGGGCGGCAATCAGCCCCAGCATTTT. It specifies CASSFGGAGGNQPQHF. The chain recombines TRBV11-2 with TRBJ1-5, with D maybe TRBD1 (6 bases). Trimming shortened V by 3 bases and J by 2 bases, and 14 bases separated the two germline ends. The germline V gene encodes CDR1 SGHAT and CDR2 FQNNGV. The CDR3 covers 16 residues.

This rearrangement joins TRBV9 to TRBJ2-3; possibly TRBD2 for D (6 bases). The CDR3 loop spans 15 amino acids. The V end lost 0 bases, the J end lost 2 bases, and 10 bases lay between the germline ends. CDR1 is SGDLS, CDR2 YYNGEE, per germline. The CDR3 coding sequence is TGTGCCAGCAGCGTAGTGGGGGGAATCACAGATACGCAGTATTTT. Protein product: CASSVVGGITDTQYF.

V is TRBV30 and J is TRBJ2-7; 11 bases are shared with TRBD2. V gave up 2 bases and J gave up 2 bases; unmatched junction bases: 2. CDR1 GTSNPN and CDR2 SVGIG come from the germline V gene (reference sequence). The CDR3 extends over 14 amino acids. The CDR3 protein is CAWSTSGSPYEQYF. As DNA, the CDR3 is TGTGCCTGGAGTACTAGCGGGAGCCCCTACGAGCAGTACTTC.

This chain joins TRBV19 and TRBJ1-1; D perhaps matches TRBD1 (6 bases). In germline, CDR1 is LNHDA, CDR2 SQIVND (reference sequence). This CDR3 contains 13 residues. V was trimmed by 10 bases and J by 4 bases, leaving 16 bases between them. CDR3 nucleotides: TGTGCCAAGGGGGAGGGGACCCGCACTGAAGCTTTCTTT. This sequence encodes CAKGEGTRTEAFF.

The J gene is TRBJ2-2, the V gene TRBV18; 9 bases line up with TRBD2. This CDR3 is 16 amino acids long. The germline CDR1 and CDR2 sequences are KGHSH and LQKENI. The V gene end was trimmed by 3 bases and the J gene end by 7 bases; junction bases not matched to a gene: 9. This CDR3 is CASSPPSGEYGGELFF. CDR3 bases: TGTGCCAGCTCACCTCCTAGCGGGGAGTATGGCGGGGAGCTGTTTTTT.

As for this clone: Other DNA sequences in the same sample also yield this CDR3. V is TRBV6-2 or TRBV6-3 and J is TRBJ2-7; TRBD1 agrees at 7 bases. Germline CDR1 MNHEY, CDR2 SVGEGT. The J segment lost 4 bases and the V segment lost 0 bases, leaving 0 bases of the junction unmatched. The CDR3 sequence is 13 residues long. In DNA, the CDR3 is TGTGCCAGCAGTTACTCGACAGGGTACGAGCAGTACTTC. Protein product: CASSYSTGYEQYF.

Here the CDR3 reads CASSEGPRTGSQPQHF. DNA for the CDR3: TGTGCCAGCAGTGAAGGCCCGAGGACAGGCTCTCAGCCCCAGCATTTT. The chain joins TRBV6-1 to TRBJ1-5; 7 nucleotides match TRBD1. CDR3 length: 16 amino acids. Germline assignment: CDR1 MNHNS and CDR2 SASEGT. Germline trimming cut 1 base from V and 6 bases from J; bases unmatched to any gene: 9.